One sample yielded the 10 T cell receptor beta chains listed below, sequenced in a study of cytomegalovirus exposure and HLA in healthy donors. Primers included in the PCR were 60 Vbeta and 13 Jbeta primers. The method was immunoSEQ multiplex PCR; TCRdb's version includes in-frame clones alone and lacks a portion of them. The sample records about 150,000 clones, 82% being singletons. Sequenced sample: PBMCs. The receptors stem from a woman between 50 and 59 years old in good health and CMV-seropositive.

The chain combines TRBV28 with TRBJ2-1, with 16 bases that match TRBD2. CDR3 size: 16 residues. J gave up 9 bases and V 5 bases, and 7 bases lay outside the gene matches. The germline V gene encodes CDR1 MDHEN and CDR2 SYDVKM. Here the CDR3 DNA reads TGTGCCAGCAGTCGGTCCGGGACTAGCGGGGGGGTTGAGCAGTTCTTC. Its translation: CASSRSGTSGGVEQFF. Based on the CDR3 plus reference TRBV28 and TRBJ2-1, the full variable domain is DVKVTQSSRYLVKRTGEKVFLECVQDMDHENMFWYRQDPGLGLRLIYFSYDVKMKEKGDIPEGYSVSREKKERFSLILESASTNQTSMYLCASSRSGTSGGVEQFFGPGTRLTVL.

This clone was recorded only once. DNA for the CDR3: TGTGCCAGCAGCCCCAGCGGGACCGGGGAGCTGTTTTTT. Translation: CASSPSGTGELFF. The chain couples TRBV6-6 to TRBJ2-2, with D tentatively TRBD2 (6 bases). With 6 bases removed from V and 5 bases from J, the gap between germline ends came to 10 bases. The V gene's germline CDR1 is MNHNY and CDR2 SVGAGI (reference sequence). This CDR3 contains 13 residues.

This chain joins TRBV4-3 and TRBJ1-4; 8 bases are a match to TRBD1. The CDR3 loop spans 18 amino acids. Looked up from germline, CDR1 is LGHNA and CDR2 is YSLEER. V was pared by 2 bases and J by 4 bases, with 12 bases of the junction left unmatched. The CDR3 nucleotides read TGCGCCAGCAGCCAAAGGACAGGGACTGGCTCCTATAATGAAAAACTGTTTTTT. As protein: CASSQRTGTGSYNEKLFF.

This sequence joins TRBV5-1 and TRBJ2-3; 12 bases align to TRBD2. CDR1 is SGHRS and CDR2 is YFSETQ in the germline V gene. The CDR3 contains 17 residues. The trim removed 0 bases at V and 3 bases at J, leaving 5 bases unmatched. CDR3 protein: CASSLGLAGGPTDTQYF. In DNA form, the CDR3 reads TGCGCCAGCAGCTTGGGTCTAGCGGGGGGGCCTACAGATACGCAGTATTTT.

With regard to this clone: One end of the junction is discordant with germline, which a read error may explain. The chain couples TRBV7-9 to TRBJ1-3, with D uncertain. The CDR3 has 12 residues. Germline V gives CDR1 SEHNR, CDR2 FQNEAQ (reference sequence). This CDR3 reads CSSSSFGNTIYF. CDR3 sequence (DNA): TGTTCCAGCAGCTCATTTGGAAACACCATATATTTT.

This clone has just one count. V and J are TRBV2 and TRBJ2-7, with a weak D call TRBD1 (6 bases). Per germline, CDR1 SNHLY and CDR2 FYNNEI. The CDR3 contains 14 residues. V was cut by 2 bases and J by 2 bases, with 10 bases left in between. The CDR3 nucleotides read TGTGCCAGCAGTGAACAACAGGGCGCCTACGAGCAGTACTTC. Translated, it gives CASSEQQGAYEQYF.

This clone was counted once. The rearrangement joins TRBV5-8 to TRBJ2-2, with D tentatively TRBD2 (6 bases). Trimming shortened V by 0 bases and J by 6 bases, and 12 bases separated the two germline ends. CDR1 is SGHTS, CDR2 YDEGEE, per germline. This CDR3 region has 15 residues. The CDR3 coding sequence is TGTGCCAGCAGCTTGGCCGGAGGGTTTTCCGGGGAGCTGTTTTTT. As protein: CASSLAGGFSGELFF.

This chain joins TRBV30 and TRBJ2-7; the match to TRBD1 covers 8 bases. Germline V gene data show CDR1 as GTSNPN and CDR2 as SVGIG (reference sequence). The J segment lost 3 bases and the V segment lost 5 bases, leaving 3 bases of the junction unmatched. CDR3 length: 12 amino acids. CDR3 loop: CAWGQGYYEQYF. CDR3 bases: TGTGCCTGGGGACAGGGCTACTACGAGCAGTACTTC.

The V call is TRBV4-1, the J call TRBJ1-6; D not resolved. The germline gives CDR1 MGHRA, CDR2 YSYEKL. Trimming removed 1 base at V and 10 bases at J, with 5 bases between. The CDR3 extends over 12 amino acids. The CDR3 nucleotides read TGCGCCAGCAGCCAAGTTAGCTCACCCCTCCACTTT. The encoded protein is CASSQVSSPLHF.

The chain carries TRBV6-5 and TRBJ1-6; D possibly corresponds to TRBD1 (6 bases). Germline CDR1 MNHEY, CDR2 SVGAGI. Trimming took 2 bases from V and 9 from J, leaving 17 bases between them. This CDR3 is built from 16 residues. DNA for the CDR3: TGTGCCAGCAGTTACCGGGACAAAGGAGGAGGTTCACCCCTCCACTTT. Its translation: CASSYRDKGGGSPLHF.